This is a list of T cell receptor beta chains from one sample in a study of blood T cells in healthy people across ages. In TCRdb, the 5' RACE reads were re-called with MiXCR into one record per CDR3 protein. The table has about 650,000 distinct CDR3 sequences, over 40% seen once; the top ten hold approximately 12%. Sequenced material: blood. These receptors were obtained from a woman older than 75 in good health. Each CDR3 is given with its conserved first and last residue. D genes are given only for firm matches. Rows give clone size only sometimes, using once, few, many, or a class for an expanded clone.

TRBJ1-1 . TRBV10-3 15 . CAISGHSSTNTEAFF TGTGCCATCAGTGGTCACAGTAGCACGAACACTGAAGCTTTCTTT
TRBJ2-3 many TRBV7-2 18 TRBD2 CASSLAARTSGGRDTQYF TGTGCCAGCAGCTTAGCCGCGAGGACTAGCGGGGGGCGGGATACGCAGTATTTT
TRBJ2-1 . TRBV7-3 16 TRBD2 CASSLGAGDSYNEQFF TGTGCCAGCAGCTTGGGAGCGGGGGACTCCTACAATGAGCAGTTCTTC
TRBJ1-1 . TRBV5-1 14 . CASSPVGGNTEAFF TGCGCCAGCAGCCCGGTAGGAGGGAACACTGAAGCTTTCTTT
TRBJ2-1 few TRBV27 14 TRBD1 CASSTLDRGAEQFF TGTGCCAGCAGTACCTTGGACAGGGGGGCTGAGCAGTTCTTC
TRBJ2-3 . TRBV5-1 15 TRBD2 CASSLTGGGADTQYF TGCGCCAGCAGCCTTACTGGCGGGGGTGCAGATACGCAGTATTTT
TRBJ2-6 . TRBV13 16 TRBD1 CASSPRTGSGANVLTF TGTGCCAGCAGCCCCAGGACAGGGTCTGGGGCCAACGTCCTGACTTTC
TRBJ1-2 many TRBV18 14 . CASSPLAREGGYTF TGTGCCAGCTCACCATTAGCCAGGGAGGGAGGCTACACCTTC
TRBJ2-7 . TRBV6-1 17 TRBD1 CASSGRPGQGHLYEQYF TGTGCCAGCAGTGGCCGCCCTGGACAGGGGCATCTCTACGAGCAGTACTTC
TRBJ1-2 . TRBV28 16 TRBD1 CASSGSTGGTNYGYTF TGTGCCAGCAGTGGTTCGACAGGGGGGACTAACTATGGCTACACCTTC
TRBJ2-5 . TRBV27 15 TRBD1 CASGTGNRGLRAQYF TGTGCCAGCGGAACCGGGAACAGGGGGTTAAGGGCCCAGTACTTC
TRBJ2-5 many TRBV29-1 15 TRBD1 CSVDGDRAIQETQYF TGCAGCGTTGACGGGGACAGGGCGATTCAAGAGACCCAGTACTTC
TRBJ1-4 . TRBV27 15 . CASRRDSLLNEKLFF TGTGCCAGCAGACGCGACAGCCTTCTAAATGAAAAACTGTTTTTT
TRBJ2-2 . TRBV9 15 TRBD1 CASSVAGQVTGELFF TGTGCCAGCAGCGTAGCGGGACAGGTCACCGGGGAGCTGTTTTTT
TRBJ2-1 few TRBV5-1 16 TRBD2 CASSLAGGRGYNGQFF TGCGCCAGCAGCTTGGCCGGCGGGAGAGGATACAATGGGCAGTTCTTC
TRBJ2-7 many TRBV5-1 12 . CASSLELGEQYF TGCGCCAGCAGCTTGGAGTTGGGCGAGCAGTACTTC
TRBJ1-1 . TRBV6-6 14 . CASSYSPMSTKAFF TGTGCCAGCAGTTACTCGCCTATGAGCACTAAAGCTTTCTTT
TRBJ2-1 . TRBV20-1 14 . CSAPPQGRYNEQFF TGCAGTGCTCCCCCACAGGGGAGGTACAATGAGCAGTTCTTC
TRBJ2-1 few TRBV5-6 13 . CASSPPWGDEQFF TGTGCCAGCAGCCCCCCCTGGGGCGATGAGCAGTTCTTC
TRBJ2-6 . TRBV5-6 16 TRBD1 CASSLTTGVGANVLTF TGTGCCAGCAGCTTGACCACAGGGGTCGGGGCCAACGTCCTGACTTTC
TRBJ2-5 . TRBV5-4 15 . CASSLEPRAEETQYF TGTGCCAGCAGCTTGGAGCCCCGAGCAGAGGAGACCCAGTACTTC
TRBJ1-5 once TRBV7-2 14 TRBD1 CAGSLGGGDQPQHF TGTGCCGGCAGCTTAGGAGGGGGCGATCAACCCCAGCATTTT
TRBJ2-7 . TRBV27 13 . CASSPGPFYEQYF TGTGCCAGCAGTCCGGGGCCCTTCTACGAGCAGTACTTC
TRBJ2-5 . TRBV20-1 17 TRBD2 CSASRLAGGRNQETQYF TGCAGTGCTAGTCGGCTAGCGGGGGGCAGAAATCAAGAGACCCAGTACTTC
TRBJ1-2 many TRBV20-1 11 . CSARVLAGYTF TGCAGTGCTAGAGTTTTGGCTGGCTACACCTTC
TRBJ2-5 . TRBV5-1 14 TRBD2 CASSPSGTRETQYF TGCGCCAGCAGCCCCTCCGGGACTAGAGAGACCCAGTACTTC
TRBJ2-4 . TRBV10-3 16 . CAISEAGHLAKNIQYF TGTGCCATCAGTGAAGCGGGACACCTAGCCAAAAACATTCAGTACTTC
TRBJ2-5 . TRBV20-1 16 TRBD2 CSAWTSGEGYGKTQYF TGCAGTGCATGGACTAGCGGGGAGGGATATGGGAAGACCCAGTACTTC
TRBJ1-6 few TRBV12-3/TRBV12-4 15 TRBD1 CASSLGDRGNSPLHF TGTGCCAGCAGTTTAGGGGACAGGGGTAATTCACCCCTCCACTTT
TRBJ1-1 many TRBV5-1 15 TRBD1 CASSFQQGVNTEAFF TGCGCCAGCAGCTTTCAACAGGGGGTGAACACTGAAGCTTTCTTT
TRBJ2-3 many TRBV7-3 15 . CASSIQGGMADTQYF TGTGCCAGCAGCATCCAGGGGGGTATGGCAGATACGCAGTATTTT
TRBJ2-7 . TRBV7-9 15 . CASSLGLQGGGEQYF TGTGCCAGCAGCTTAGGATTACAGGGTGGTGGCGAGCAGTACTTC
TRBJ2-6 few TRBV20-1 14 TRBD1 CSASGGAGANVLTF TGCAGTGCGTCAGGGGGCGCTGGGGCCAACGTCCTGACTTTC
TRBJ2-1 . TRBV4-1 15 TRBD2 CASSYSGRSYNEQFF TGCGCCAGCAGCTATAGCGGGCGATCCTACAATGAGCAGTTCTTC
TRBJ2-1 . TRBV11-2 16 TRBD1 CASSLVTGGSYNEQFF TGTGCCAGCAGCTTAGTTACAGGGGGCTCCTACAATGAGCAGTTCTTC
TRBJ1-2 many TRBV12-3/TRBV12-4 14 . CASSLPVFNYGYTF TGTGCCAGCAGCCTCCCGGTCTTTAACTATGGCTACACCTTC
TRBJ2-5 . TRBV5-5 13 . CASSLALAETQYF TGTGCCAGCAGCTTGGCGTTAGCAGAGACCCAGTACTTC
TRBJ2-3 many TRBV25-1 15 . CASSASTDHTDTQYF TGTGCCAGCAGTGCCTCGACAGACCACACAGATACGCAGTATTTT
TRBJ1-2 few TRBV7-2 14 TRBD1 CASSLEDRAGGYTF TGTGCCAGCAGCTTAGAAGACAGGGCAGGCGGCTACACCTTC
TRBJ2-1 many TRBV10-3 13 TRBD1 CAIRGTENNEQFF TGTGCCATCAGAGGGACAGAAAACAATGAGCAGTTCTTC
TRBJ2-3 . TRBV20-1 11 . CSARILETQYF TGCAGTGCTAGAATCCTGGAGACGCAGTATTTT
TRBJ2-1 . TRBV4-2 16 . CASSPDRTRGGNEQFF TGTGCCAGCAGCCCAGATCGGACTAGAGGGGGAAATGAGCAGTTCTTC
TRBJ2-5 many TRBV29-1 13 TRBD1 CSVAQGVQETQYF TGCAGCGTTGCTCAGGGGGTCCAAGAGACCCAGTACTTC
TRBJ2-5 . TRBV7-9 14 . CASSLRGQTETQYF TGTGCCAGCAGCTTGCGGGGGCAAACTGAGACCCAGTACTTC
TRBJ1-2 many TRBV7-2 14 TRBD1 CASSLSGTGYGYTF TGTGCCAGCAGCTTATCCGGGACAGGCTATGGCTACACCTTC
TRBJ2-5 many TRBV28 11 . CASSLSRGMYF TGTGCCAGCAGTTTAAGCAGGGGCATGTACTTC
TRBJ2-5 . TRBV12-3/TRBV12-4 15 TRBD2 CASRHSGPSQETQYF TGTGCCAGCAGACATAGCGGGCCCTCCCAAGAGACCCAGTACTTC
TRBJ2-5 . TRBV12-3/TRBV12-4 12 . CARALAIGTQYF TGTGCCAGGGCCCTTGCGATTGGGACCCAGTACTTC
TRBJ2-7 . TRBV10-3 15 TRBD2 CAISDGRGSYNEQNF TGTGCCATCAGTGACGGGAGGGGCTCCTACAATGAGCAGAACTTC
TRBJ1-2 many TRBV14 12 . CASSQDRYGYTF TGCGCCAGCAGCCAGGACAGATATGGCTACACCTTC
TRBJ2-3 many TRBV10-3 15 TRBD2 CAISASGSGRVTQYF TGTGCCATCAGTGCATCTGGCAGCGGGAGGGTTACGCAGTATTTT
TRBJ2-1 . TRBV6-2/TRBV6-3 17 . CASSLVWPVQQFNEQFF TGTGCCAGCAGTCTCGTTTGGCCGGTACAGCAATTCAATGAGCAGTTCTTC
TRBJ2-1 . TRBV4-3 15 TRBD2 CASSQELAGVNEQFF TGCGCCAGCAGCCAAGAACTAGCGGGAGTCAATGAGCAGTTCTTC
TRBJ2-3 many TRBV6-5 15 . CASSLRRASTDTQYF TGTGCCAGCAGCCTACGACGGGCTAGCACAGATACGCAGTATTTT
TRBJ2-1 few TRBV7-3 15 . CASSLGLAGDYEQFF TGTGCCAGCAGCTTAGGGCTAGCAGGAGACTATGAGCAGTTCTTC
TRBJ2-3 many TRBV15 13 . CATSRPLPDTQYF TGTGCCACCAGCAGGCCACTTCCAGATACGCAGTATTTT
TRBJ1-6 many TRBV20-1 12 . CSANRGGSPLHF TGCAGTGCTAATCGGGGAGGTTCACCCCTCCACTTT
TRBJ2-3 many TRBV11-2 18 TRBD2 CASSLGLSSGTSTDTQYF TGTGCCAGCAGCTTAGGTTTGTCTAGCGGTACTAGCACAGATACGCAGTATTTT
TRBJ2-1 . TRBV6-2/TRBV6-3 11 TRBD2 CASGDSGRKFF TGTGCCAGCGGGGATAGCGGGAGGAAGTTCTTC
TRBJ1-1 . TRBV29-1 14 . CSAVDGVWNTEAFF TGCAGCGCCGTCGACGGTGTATGGAACACTGAAGCTTTCTTT